A single sample is the source of the 12 T cell receptor beta chains below, sequenced in a study of T cell responses to AZD1222 COVID-19 vaccine. Repertoires were generated with immunoSEQ multiplex PCR, while TCRdb's copy carries only in-frame clones and drops some. The sample lists about 140,000 clones, roughly 90% occurring once. This specimen was peripheral blood, taken on day 0 of AZD1222 vaccination. These receptors came from an adult in good health.

The V call is TRBV5-1, the J call TRBJ2-7; D is perhaps TRBD1 (6 bases). CDR1 is SGHRS, CDR2 YFSETQ, per germline. This CDR3 spans 16 amino acids. V was clipped by 3 bases and J by 6 bases, with 22 bases between them. The CDR3, as DNA: TGCGCCAGCAGCTGGGAACCCAGGGGTTCCCCATTCGAGCAGTACTTC. Translating gives CASSWEPRGSPFEQYF.

V usage is TRBV6-5 and J usage is TRBJ1-4; D unresolved. The V and J ends lost 0 bases and 6 bases respectively, with 14 bases between them. Germline loops: CDR1 MNHEY, CDR2 SVGAGI. This CDR3 comprises 16 residues. DNA for the CDR3: TGTGCCAGCAGTTACTCAGGTTACGGTAGAGATGAAAAACTGTTTTTT. Protein sequence: CASSYSGYGRDEKLFF.

The V call is TRBV6-1, the J call TRBJ1-2; D is undetermined. Germline CDR1 MNHNS, CDR2 SASEGT. The CDR3 totals 13 residues. Trimming removed 3 bases from V and 7 bases from J, with 12 bases in between. The CDR3 sequence: CASSEGQLGGYTF. The CDR3, as DNA: TGTGCCAGCAGTGAGGGCCAGCTGGGTGGCTACACCTTC.

This sequence joins TRBV15 and TRBJ1-5; 7 nucleotides align to TRBD1. The length of the CDR3 is 18 residues. With 1 base clipped from V and 0 bases from J, the junction kept 9 bases outside the gene matches. Germline CDR1 reads LNHNV; CDR2 reads YYDKDF (reference sequence). The DNA of the CDR3 is TGTGCCACCAGCAGAGCTCGCCGGGACAGTCTTAGCAATCAGCCCCAGCATTTT. This translates into CATSRARRDSLSNQPQHF.

CDR3 protein: CASSFYRDRGLADEQYF. As DNA, the CDR3 is TGTGCCAGCAGCTTTTACCGGGACAGGGGTCTTGCGGACGAGCAGTACTTC. V and J are TRBV5-6 and TRBJ2-7; 10 bases agree with TRBD1. V lost 2 bases, J lost 5 bases, and 13 bases stayed unmatched. From germline, CDR1 is SGHDT and CDR2 YYEEEE. The CDR3 is made up of 17 amino acids.

The chain has TRBV12-3 or TRBV12-4 and TRBJ2-4; D call uncertain. The CDR3 has 11 residues. Trimming took off 3 bases at V and 15 bases at J, with 12 bases between the two ends. In DNA, the CDR3 is TGTGCCAGCAGTTTTGGGGTAACACTGTACTTC. Residues: CASSFGVTLYF.

A few counts support this clone. DNA of the CDR3: TGTGCCAGCAGTGGAGACGAGGGCACTGAAGCTTTCTTT. As protein: CASSGDEGTEAFF. The chain links TRBV25-1 to TRBJ1-1; no clear D gene. Trimming removed 4 bases from V and 4 bases from J, with 10 bases in between. The germline V gene encodes CDR1 MGHDK and CDR2 SYGVNS. This CDR3 has 13 amino acids. Combining the CDR3 with reference TRBV25-1 and TRBJ1-1 gives the whole variable domain EADIYQTPRYLVIGTGKKITLECSQTMGHDKMYWYQQDPGMELHLIHYSYGVNSTEKGDLSSESTVSRIRTEHFPLTLESARPSHTSQYLCASSGDEGTEAFFGQGTRLTVV.

The chain has TRBV15 and TRBJ1-2, with D perhaps matching TRBD1 (5 bases). CDR1 and CDR2 (germline): LNHNV, YYDKDF (reference sequence). This CDR3 spans 18 amino acids. The V and J ends lost 0 bases and 1 base respectively, with 18 bases between them. The CDR3 reads CATSRDRGSGVGNYGYTF. In nucleotides, the CDR3 is TGTGCCACCAGCAGAGATCGGGGGTCCGGGGTCGGTAACTATGGCTACACCTTC.

The chain recombines TRBV12-3 or TRBV12-4 with TRBJ2-1; D not certain. CDR3 length: 12 residues. V dropped 0 bases and J dropped 3 bases, with 0 bases sitting between them. CDR3 bases: TGTGCCAGCAGTTTAGCCTACAATGAGCAGTTCTTC. This encodes CASSLAYNEQFF.

On this clone itself: Compared with germline, one end of the junction differs, possibly owing to a read error. This chain links TRBV27 with TRBJ2-7; possibly TRBD2 for D (6 bases). This CDR3 is 18 amino acids long. Germline lookup yields CDR1 MNHEY and CDR2 SMNVEV (reference sequence). The CDR3 here is CASCFSGLGLAAGYEQYF. For the CDR3, the DNA is TGTGCCAGCTGTTTTTCCGGGCTGGGACTCGCGGCCGGGTACGAGCAGTACTTC.

CDR3 DNA sequence: TGTGCCAGCAGGACCGGGACAGGGGGCACCGGGGAGCTGTTTTTT. Translating it yields CASRTGTGGTGELFF. V and J are TRBV5-6 and TRBJ2-2, with 11 bases aligning to TRBD1. The CDR3 covers 15 residues. The germline V gene encodes CDR1 SGHDT and CDR2 YYEEEE. J gave up 4 bases and V 5 bases, and 4 bases lay outside the gene matches.

V is TRBV7-2 and J is TRBJ2-7; 7 nucleotides match TRBD2. Trimming took 4 bases from V and 0 from J; bases not matched to a gene: 6. Germline V gene sequence: CDR1 SGHTA, CDR2 FQGNSA. The CDR3 totals 15 residues. For the CDR3, the DNA is TGTGCCAGCAGCTCGTCAGCGGGGAGCTCCTACGAGCAGTACTTC. It specifies CASSSSAGSSYEQYF.